These 2 T cell receptor beta chains share one sample of origin, sequenced in a study of T-cell reconstitution after alpha-beta-depleted transplantation in children. Library preparation (for TCRbeta) was performed with unique molecular identifiers. A single record per CDR3 protein comes from TCRdb applying MiXCR to the PCR reads. Of more than 200,000 distinct CDR3 sequences in the sample, about 26% were seen once. The source material was PBMCs, sampled before TCRalphabeta/CD19-depleted stem cell transplant. The receptors were gathered from a girl aged 2 to 10 with Fanconi anemia, due to receive a stem cell transplant.

In its sample, this clonotype was seen many times. This sequence joins TRBV5-6 and TRBJ2-3, with 10 bases lining up with TRBD2. CDR1 is SGHDT, CDR2 YYEEEE, per germline. Trimming took 3 bases from V and 0 from J; bases not matched to a gene: 4. This CDR3 is 16 amino acids long. The CDR3 sequence is CASSSGLAVSTDTQYF. DNA for the CDR3: TGTGCCAGCAGCTCAGGACTAGCGGTTAGCACAGATACGCAGTATTTT. The whole variable domain, remainder taken from reference TRBV5-6 and TRBJ2-3, is DAGVTQSPTHLIKTRGQQVTLRCSPKSGHDTVSWYQQALGQGPQFIFQYYEEEERQRGNFPDRFSGHQFPNYSSELNVNALLLGDSALYLCASSSGLAVSTDTQYFGPGTRLTVL.

This clonotype was observed many times. The chain joins TRBV2 to TRBJ2-3; 11 bases map to TRBD2. CDR3 length: 19 amino acids. V shed 1 base, J shed 1 base, and the junction held 10 bases outside the gene matches. Germline CDR1 and CDR2: SNHLY and FYNNEI. The CDR3 coding sequence is TGTGCCAGCAGTGAAGGGTCTAGCGGGGGGTCCATGCGCACAGATACGCAGTATTTT. This sequence encodes CASSEGSSGGSMRTDTQYF.